The 22 T cell receptor beta chains below all came from one sample that was sequenced in a study of T cell responses to AZD1222 COVID-19 vaccine. Measured with immunoSEQ multiplex PCR; TCRdb has only the in-frame clones, and not every one. The table lists 100,000 to 150,000 clones, around nine tenths of them singletons. This material consisted of peripheral blood, taken on day 0 of AZD1222 vaccination. These TCRs come from an adult in good health.

This chain joins TRBV15 and TRBJ1-1; D is unresolved. The CDR3 has 13 amino acids. V lost 7 bases to trimming and J lost 3 bases, with 12 bases between them. CDR1 and CDR2 from the germline V gene are LNHNV and YYDKDF (reference sequence). In DNA, the CDR3 is TGTGCCACCACCCTGCAGACGGACACTGAAGCTTTCTTT. Protein sequence: CATTLQTDTEAFF.

V is TRBV11-2 and J is TRBJ2-7, with D perhaps TRBD2 (5 bases). The V and J ends lost 6 bases and 2 bases respectively, with 20 bases between them. The V gene's germline CDR1 is SGHAT and CDR2 FQNNGV. The CDR3 has 16 residues. In DNA form, the CDR3 reads TGTGCCAGCAGGCCCATTACGGGGAGTATGGCCTACGAGCAGTACTTC. Translating gives CASRPITGSMAYEQYF.

The chain recombines TRBV4-1 with TRBJ2-1; a possible D gene is TRBD2 (5 bases). The V end lost 2 bases, the J end lost 6 bases, and 14 bases lay between the germline ends. The V gene's germline CDR1 is MGHRA and CDR2 YSYEKL. The CDR3 spans 15 residues. CDR3 amino acids: CASSQRGIAGNEQFF. Written as DNA, the CDR3 is TGCGCCAGCAGCCAACGAGGTATTGCGGGCAATGAGCAGTTCTTC.

The chain joins TRBV5-1 to TRBJ1-4, with D tentatively TRBD1 (5 bases). This CDR3 contains 13 residues. The V end was cut by 1 base, the J end by 8 bases, with 9 bases between. CDR1 is SGHRS and CDR2 is YFSETQ in the germline V gene. This chain's CDR3 is CASSLQEGEKLFF. DNA for the CDR3: TGCGCCAGCAGCTTGCAGGAGGGGGAAAAACTGTTTTTT.

The chain has TRBV5-1 and TRBJ1-5, with D perhaps matching TRBD1 (6 bases). The CDR3 covers 15 residues. The V and J ends lost 0 bases and 3 bases respectively, with 10 bases between them. Germline lookup yields CDR1 SGHRS and CDR2 YFSETQ. This CDR3 is CASSLGGADNQPQHF. As DNA, the CDR3 is TGCGCCAGCAGCTTGGGGGGGGCGGACAATCAGCCCCAGCATTTT.

The V gene is TRBV7-8, the J gene TRBJ2-7; 9 positions match TRBD1. Germline values: CDR1 SGHVS, CDR2 FQNEAQ. Trimming took 6 bases from V and 5 from J; bases not matched to a gene: 11. The CDR3 sequence is 15 residues long. The CDR3, as DNA: TGTGCCAGCAGTTTACCCGGGACAGGGTTCCACGAGCAGTACTTC. Amino acid sequence: CASSLPGTGFHEQYF. The full variable domain, with the rest looked up from reference TRBV7-8 and TRBJ2-7, is GAGVSQSPRYKVAKRGQDVALRCDPISGHVSLFWYQQALGQGPEFLTYFQNEAQLDKSGLPSDRFFAERPEGSVSTLKIQRTQQEDSAVYLCASSLPGTGFHEQYFGPGTRLTVT.

The J gene is TRBJ1-3, the V gene TRBV6-5; D gene unclear. The CDR3 has 16 residues. Germline V gene data show CDR1 as MNHEY and CDR2 as SVGAGI. Trimming took 2 bases from V and 0 from J, leaving 11 bases between them. CDR3 sequence reads: CASSYSLLDSGNTIYF. CDR3 nucleotide sequence: TGTGCCAGCAGTTACAGTTTATTGGACTCTGGAAACACCATATATTTT.

The CDR3 loop is CASSQDVYGTSYNEQFF. CDR3 nucleotides: TGCGCCAGCAGCCAAGATGTGTACGGGACTAGCTACAATGAGCAGTTCTTC. The chain is built from TRBV4-3 and TRBJ2-1; the match to TRBD2 covers 8 bases. Germline values: CDR1 LGHNA, CDR2 YSLEER. This CDR3 has 17 residues. J lost 3 bases, V lost 0 bases, and 7 bases had no gene match.

V is TRBV20-1 and J is TRBJ2-7, with D perhaps matching TRBD2 (6 bases). The V gene lost 5 bases and the J gene lost 6 bases, with 8 bases spanning the gap. The length of the CDR3 is 10 residues. Germline V gene sequence: CDR1 DFQATT, CDR2 SNEGSKA (reference sequence). For the CDR3, the DNA is TGCAGTGCTTCCGGGGGCGAGCAGTACTTC. Its translation: CSASGGEQYF.

With respect to this clone: Germline and junction disagree at one end, which may indicate a read error. This chain connects TRBV7-7 to TRBJ2-3; 9 bases are a match to TRBD2. The V gene's germline CDR1 is SSHAT and CDR2 FNYEAQ (reference sequence). The CDR3 extends over 18 amino acids. CDR3 nucleotides: TGTGCTAGCAGCTTAATGGCGGGGGGGCCATATCTTACAGATACGCAGTATTTT. This encodes CASSLMAGGPYLTDTQYF. Filled out from reference TRBV7-7 and TRBJ2-3, the complete variable domain reads GAGVSQSPRYKVTKRGQDVTLRCDPISSHATLYWYQQALGQGPEFLTYFNYEAQPDKSGLPSDRFSAERPEGSISTLTIQRTEQRDSAMYRCASSLMAGGPYLTDTQYFGPGTRLTVL.

The genes are TRBV19 and TRBJ2-1; 9 bases align to TRBD2. The CDR3 totals 15 residues. CDR1 is LNHDA, CDR2 SQIVND, per germline (reference sequence). V lost 2 bases to trimming and J lost 3 bases; unmatched junction nucleotides: 2. Here the CDR3 DNA reads TGTGCCAGTAGTATAAGCGGGGGGCTCTACAATGAGCAGTTCTTC. This sequence encodes CASSISGGLYNEQFF. Looking up the rest from reference TRBV19 and TRBJ2-1 gives the full variable domain: DGGITQSPKYLFRKEGQNVTLSCEQNLNHDAMYWYRQDPGQGLRLIYYSQIVNDFQKGDIAEGYSVSREKKESFPLTVTSAQKNPTAFYLCASSISGGLYNEQFFGPGTRLTVL.

The chain joins TRBV12-5 to TRBJ2-1, with 9 bases fitting TRBD1. CDR3 size: 16 residues. The J segment lost 3 bases and the V segment lost 1 base, leaving 4 bases of the junction unmatched. Per germline, CDR1 LGHNT and CDR2 FRNRAP. The CDR3 DNA sequence: TGTGCTAGTGGTTTGGCCCCGGGACAGGGCTACAATGAGCAGTTCTTC. Protein sequence: CASGLAPGQGYNEQFF.

The genes are TRBV5-5 and TRBJ1-5; no definite D call. Trimming took 0 bases from V and 5 from J, leaving 6 bases between them. Germline lookup yields CDR1 SGHKS and CDR2 YYEKEE (reference sequence). The CDR3 length is 13 residues. CDR3 DNA: TGTGCCAGCAGCTTGGCGAGGGATCAGCCCCAGCATTTT. The encoded protein is CASSLARDQPQHF.

The chain employs TRBV11-2 and TRBJ1-1; 7 bases map to TRBD1. V trimming: 4 bases; J trimming: 0 bases; junction bases outside the gene matches: 5. CDR1 and CDR2 (germline): SGHAT, FQNNGV. This CDR3 has 15 residues. The CDR3 loop is CASSSRQGMNTEAFF. Here the CDR3 DNA reads TGTGCCAGCAGCTCCCGACAGGGAATGAACACTGAAGCTTTCTTT.

The V call is TRBV7-8, the J call TRBJ1-1; 9 bases match TRBD1. The CDR3 runs to 14 residues. The germline CDR1 and CDR2 sequences are SGHVS and FQNEAQ. The V gene end was trimmed by 2 bases and the J gene end by 3 bases; junction bases not matched to a gene: 1. This CDR3 is CASSLRQGDTEAFF. CDR3 sequence (DNA): TGTGCCAGCAGCTTACGACAGGGGGACACTGAAGCTTTCTTT.

The chain employs TRBV7-6 and TRBJ2-7; the match to TRBD2 covers 8 bases. The CDR3 has 16 amino acids. Trimming took 3 bases from V and 1 from J; bases not matched to a gene: 8. Germline V lookup: CDR1 SGHVS, CDR2 FNYEAQ. Here the CDR3 reads CASSLRREAASYEQYF. The CDR3 nucleotides are TGTGCCAGCAGCTTGAGGCGGGAGGCAGCTTCCTACGAGCAGTACTTC. The variable domain in full, completed from reference TRBV7-6 and TRBJ2-7, reads GAGVSQSPRYKVTKRGQDVALRCDPISGHVSLYWYRQALGQGPEFLTYFNYEAQQDKSGLPNDRFSAERPEGSISTLTIQRTEQRDSAMYRCASSLRREAASYEQYFGPGTRLTVT.

This chain joins TRBV30 and TRBJ1-1; the match to TRBD1 covers 7 bases. Looked up from germline, CDR1 is GTSNPN and CDR2 is SVGIG (reference sequence). The V segment lost 0 bases and the J segment 4 bases; nucleotides outside the gene matches: 2. This CDR3 region has 13 residues. The CDR3 here is CAWSVQGSTEAFF. CDR3 DNA: TGTGCCTGGAGTGTACAGGGGAGCACTGAAGCTTTCTTT.

The chain joins TRBV19 to TRBJ1-2, with D uncertain. Trimming took 4 bases from V and 5 from J, leaving 11 bases between them. The CDR3 loop spans 13 amino acids. CDR1 is LNHDA and CDR2 is SQIVND in the germline V gene (reference sequence). CDR3: CASSSKGRYGYTF. In DNA form, the CDR3 reads TGTGCCAGTAGTAGTAAGGGAAGGTATGGCTACACCTTC.

V gene TRBV9 combines with J gene TRBJ1-2; D remains ambiguous. Trimming removed 6 bases at V and 7 bases at J, with 13 bases between. Per germline, CDR1 SGDLS and CDR2 YYNGEE. The CDR3 runs 12 residues. CDR3 protein: CASNGLISGYTF. The CDR3 DNA reads as TGTGCCAGCAACGGGCTCATTAGTGGCTACACCTTC.

This clone appeared once. The rearrangement joins TRBV14 to TRBJ2-5; 7 bases are shared with TRBD2. V trimming: 0 bases; J trimming: 1 base; junction bases outside the gene matches: 2. Per the germline V gene, CDR1 is SGHDN and CDR2 is FVKESK. The CDR3 totals 15 residues. The CDR3: CASSQDGTIQETQYF. Here the CDR3 DNA reads TGTGCCAGCAGCCAAGATGGGACTATCCAAGAGACCCAGTACTTC.

The chain uses TRBV11-1 and TRBJ2-3; TRBD2 matches at 9 bases. The CDR3 runs 15 residues. Germline V gene sequence: CDR1 SGHAT, CDR2 FQDESV (reference sequence). Germline trimming cut 1 base from V and 5 bases from J; bases unmatched to any gene: 4. In nucleotides, the CDR3 is TGTGCCAGCAGCTTAGGCGGGGGGGCCGTAGATACGCAGTATTTT. Translation gives CASSLGGGAVDTQYF.

The V call is TRBV7-8, the J call TRBJ1-2, with 9 bases identical to TRBD1. Trimming at V came to 5 bases and at J to 2 bases, leaving 3 bases not matched to a gene. Per the germline V gene, CDR1 is SGHVS and CDR2 is FQNEAQ. This CDR3 has 14 amino acids. The CDR3 protein is CASSGTGGNYGYTF. The CDR3 nucleotides are TGTGCCAGCAGCGGAACAGGGGGCAACTATGGCTACACCTTC.